The 25 T cell receptor beta chains below were found in one sample sequenced in a study of cytomegalovirus exposure and HLA in healthy donors. TCRdb's copy holds only in-frame clones and misses some; the assay was immunoSEQ multiplex PCR. The table has around 130,000 clones, 70% to 90% seen once; the top ten hold 2.1%. Sequences were obtained from PBMCs. The receptors were gathered from a woman aged 25 to 39 in good health and CMV-seronegative.

In DNA, the CDR3 is TGTGCCAGTAAGGGTGGCGGGGGGAACACCGGGGAGCTGTTTTTT. Translating gives CASKGGGGNTGELFF. The rearrangement links TRBV19 to TRBJ2-2; 7 nucleotides line up with TRBD2. The CDR3 contains 15 residues. With V trimmed by 7 bases and J by 1 base, 6 bases remained unmatched. Germline lookup yields CDR1 LNHDA and CDR2 SQIVND (reference sequence).

V usage is TRBV14 and J usage is TRBJ1-1; tentatively, D is TRBD1 (6 bases). The germline V gene encodes CDR1 SGHDN and CDR2 FVKESK. V was clipped by 4 bases and J by 10 bases, with 16 bases between them. The CDR3 has 13 residues. CDR3: CASSPTSGVIAFF. CDR3 nucleotide sequence: TGTGCCAGCAGCCCGACTTCAGGGGTAATAGCTTTCTTT.

CDR3 amino acids: CASRKTSGGYNEQFF. CDR3 bases: TGTGCCAGCAGGAAGACTAGCGGGGGGTACAATGAGCAGTTCTTC. The V gene is TRBV27, the J gene TRBJ2-1; 13 nucleotides match TRBD2. CDR3 size: 15 residues. Germline CDR1 MNHEY, CDR2 SMNVEV (reference sequence). J gave up 4 bases and V 6 bases, and 3 bases lay outside the gene matches.

The V gene is TRBV6-1, the J gene TRBJ2-6; D perhaps matches TRBD1 (5 bases). This CDR3 is built from 15 residues. V lost 5 bases, J lost 0 bases, and 8 bases lay in between. Per the germline V gene, CDR1 is MNHNS and CDR2 is SASEGT. The CDR3 sequence is CASSPQVSGANVLTF. The CDR3 bases are TGTGCCAGCAGTCCACAGGTCTCTGGGGCCAACGTCCTGACTTTC.

The chain uses TRBV9 and TRBJ2-5; D possibly corresponds to TRBD1 (6 bases). V lost 3 bases to trimming and J lost 3 bases, with 9 bases between them. The CDR3 runs 13 residues. CDR1 is SGDLS and CDR2 is YYNGEE in the germline V gene. The CDR3 here is CASSARDKETQYF. DNA for the CDR3: TGTGCCAGCAGCGCTAGGGACAAAGAGACCCAGTACTTC.

The chain has TRBV2 and TRBJ2-2, with 9 bases matching TRBD2. V lost 1 base and J lost 2; bases outside the gene matches: 8. From germline, CDR1 is SNHLY and CDR2 FYNNEI. The CDR3 has 18 amino acids. The CDR3 here is CASSEVGLAGSNTGELFF. CDR3 sequence (DNA): TGTGCCAGCAGTGAAGTGGGGCTAGCGGGGAGTAACACCGGGGAGCTGTTTTTT.

The V and J genes are TRBV5-4 and TRBJ1-2; possible D gene TRBD1, 5 bases. V was clipped by 6 bases and J by 6 bases, with 15 bases between them. Per germline, CDR1 SGHNT and CDR2 YYREEE (reference sequence). The CDR3 sequence is 13 residues long. CDR3 nucleotide sequence: TGTGCCAGCACCCCCCTTGGGGGGAATGGCTACACCTTC. Encoded protein: CASTPLGGNGYTF.

Only one count was recorded for this clone. V is TRBV6-5 and J is TRBJ1-5; weak D call: TRBD1 (6 bases). The length of the CDR3 is 14 residues. V was clipped by 6 bases and J by 5 bases, with 14 bases between them. Germline assignment: CDR1 MNHEY and CDR2 SVGAGI. The CDR3, as DNA: TGTGCCAGCAGAGGGGGACAAGGGGATCAGCCCCAGCATTTT. It specifies CASRGGQGDQPQHF.

The chain carries TRBV2 and TRBJ2-3; maybe TRBD1 (5 bases). Trimming removed 1 base at V and 6 bases at J, with 11 bases between. Germline V gene data show CDR1 as SNHLY and CDR2 as FYNNEI. The CDR3 loop spans 14 amino acids. This chain's CDR3 is CASSEEVAGDTQYF. CDR3 nucleotide sequence: TGTGCCAGCAGTGAAGAGGTAGCAGGGGATACGCAGTATTTT.

The chain combines TRBV30 with TRBJ1-1, with D maybe TRBD1 (5 bases). V lost 8 bases and J 4 bases, leaving 14 bases between the germline ends. CDR3 length: 12 residues. CDR1 and CDR2 (germline): GTSNPN, SVGIG (reference sequence). The DNA for the CDR3 is TGTGCCGCCGGCAGGGCGGCCACTGAAGCTTTCTTT. Translating it yields CAAGRAATEAFF.

This chain uses TRBV7-2 with TRBJ1-1; 8 bases align to TRBD1. V shed 5 bases and J 6 bases; nucleotides not matched to a gene: 8. The CDR3 extends over 14 amino acids. The germline CDR1 and CDR2 sequences are SGHTA and FQGNSA. CDR3: CASSIDRGGPEAFF. CDR3 DNA: TGTGCCAGCAGCATTGACAGGGGAGGGCCTGAAGCTTTCTTT.

The chain carries TRBV29-1 and TRBJ2-2, with D possibly TRBD2 on 5 matching bases. The CDR3 covers 13 residues. Trimming removed 0 bases at V and 6 bases at J, with 8 bases between. CDR1 SQVTM and CDR2 ANQGSEA come from the germline V gene. CDR3 DNA: TGCAGCGTTGAAGACACTAGACCCGGGGAGCTGTTTTTT. Its translation is CSVEDTRPGELFF.

The chain is built from TRBV7-2 and TRBJ1-2, with D perhaps matching TRBD1 (6 bases). The CDR3 covers 14 residues. V was clipped by 1 base and J by 8 bases, with 14 bases between them. The V gene's germline CDR1 is SGHTA and CDR2 FQGNSA. The CDR3 DNA reads as TGTGCCAGCAGCTTAGAGCAGGGGAGGGGAGGCTACACCTTC. This translates into CASSLEQGRGGYTF. The full variable domain, with the rest looked up from reference TRBV7-2 and TRBJ1-2, is GAGVSQSPSNKVTEKGKDVELRCDPISGHTALYWYRQSLGQGLEFLIYFQGNSAPDKSGLPSDRFSAERTGGSVSTLTIQRTQQEDSAVYLCASSLEQGRGGYTFGSGTRLTVV.

A note on this clone: At one boundary the junction diverges from the germline segment, which might be a read error. The chain is built from TRBV7-2 and TRBJ2-7; 10 bases line up with TRBD1. The CDR3 length is 15 residues. Germline V gene data show CDR1 as SGHTA and CDR2 as FQGNSA. CDR3 nucleotide sequence: TGTGCCAACAGCTTGTGGACAGGGGGCTCCTACGAGCAGTACTTC. Its translation is CANSLWTGGSYEQYF. The full variable domain, in which reference TRBV7-2 and TRBJ2-7 provide the parts outside the CDR3, is GAGVSQSPSNKVTEKGKDVELRCDPISGHTALYWYRQSLGQGLEFLIYFQGNSAPDKSGLPSDRFSAERTGGSVSTLTIQRTQQEDSAVYLCANSLWTGGSYEQYFGPGTRLTVT.

In this sample, this clone turned up a few times. The rearrangement uses TRBV4-1 and TRBJ1-1; D is uncertain. CDR3 length: 14 amino acids. Germline loops: CDR1 MGHRA, CDR2 YSYEKL. The germline V and J ends were trimmed by 4 bases and 4 bases, with 13 bases remaining between them. The CDR3 bases are TGCGCCAGCAGCCCGACTATTGGACTCACTGAAGCTTTCTTT. This codes for CASSPTIGLTEAFF.

The chain is built from TRBV20-1 and TRBJ1-4; D is ambiguous. Trimming removed 1 base at V and 7 bases at J, with 4 bases between. CDR3 length equals 11 residues. Germline assignment: CDR1 DFQATT and CDR2 SNEGSKA (reference sequence). DNA for the CDR3: TGCAGTGCTAGAGTATCTGAAAAACTGTTTTTT. Encoded protein: CSARVSEKLFF.

The chain carries TRBV7-9 and TRBJ2-5, with no clear D. Germline CDR1 SEHNR, CDR2 FQNEAQ (reference sequence). Trimming removed 5 bases from V and 5 bases from J, with 18 bases in between. This CDR3 has 15 amino acids. In DNA, the CDR3 is TGTGCCAGCAGCCCCGACGGTCCGGGTTGGGAGACCCAGTACTTC. Translating gives CASSPDGPGWETQYF. Full variable domain (missing parts from reference TRBV7-9 and TRBJ2-5): DTGVSQNPRHKITKRGQNVTFRCDPISEHNRLYWYRQTLGQGPEFLTYFQNEAQLEKSRLLSDRFSAERPKGSFSTLEIQRTEQGDSAMYLCASSPDGPGWETQYFGPGTRLLVL.

This rearrangement joins TRBV18 to TRBJ2-7, with 7 bases aligning to TRBD2. The V gene end was trimmed by 0 bases and the J gene end by 0 bases; junction bases not matched to a gene: 17. CDR1 KGHSH and CDR2 LQKENI come from the germline V gene. The CDR3 is 20 residues long. CDR3 residues: CASSPPLGRGNGGSSYEQYF. As DNA, the CDR3 is TGTGCCAGCTCACCACCGCTGGGACGGGGCAACGGGGGGAGCTCCTACGAGCAGTACTTC.

This chain connects TRBV6-1 to TRBJ2-2, with a tentative D call TRBD2 (5 bases). Trimming shortened V by 9 bases and J by 9 bases, and 8 bases separated the two germline ends. This CDR3 spans 10 amino acids. CDR1 is MNHNS and CDR2 is SASEGT in the germline V gene. The CDR3 sequence: CASEGRELFF. The CDR3 region has the DNA TGTGCCAGTGAGGGCCGGGAGCTGTTTTTT.

This rearrangement joins TRBV5-1 to TRBJ2-7; D is possibly TRBD1 (6 bases). This CDR3 has 13 residues. V was shortened by 2 bases and J by 1 base, with 7 bases between the two germline ends. Germline V gene data show CDR1 as SGHRS and CDR2 as YFSETQ. The CDR3 is CASSFGQSYEQYF. In DNA, the CDR3 is TGCGCCAGCAGCTTCGGACAGTCCTACGAGCAGTACTTC.

The chain combines TRBV13 with TRBJ2-6; maybe TRBD1 (5 bases). CDR1 is PRHDT, CDR2 FYEKMQ, per germline (reference sequence). There are 15 residues in the CDR3. The V gene lost 5 bases and the J gene lost 0 bases, with 8 bases spanning the gap. CDR3 DNA sequence: TGTGCCAGCAGCCAAAGGGGCTCTGGGGCCAACGTCCTGACTTTC. Translation: CASSQRGSGANVLTF.

The V and J genes are TRBV4-2 and TRBJ2-3, with D hard to call. This CDR3 has 14 residues. Trimming shortened V by 0 bases and J by 4 bases, and 8 bases separated the two germline ends. The germline V gene has CDR1 LGHNA and CDR2 YNFKEQ. CDR3 coding DNA: TGTGCCAGCAGCCAAGAGACTCCAGCAGATACGCAGTATTTT. The encoded protein is CASSQETPADTQYF.

There are a few counts of this clone. The chain couples TRBV5-6 to TRBJ1-6; TRBD1 aligns across 7 bases. The V and J ends lost 8 bases and 5 bases, in that order; junction bases with no gene match: 10. The germline V gene has CDR1 SGHDT and CDR2 YYEEEE. The CDR3 contains 15 residues. The CDR3 here is CASGGRGTHNSPLHF. CDR3 nucleotides: TGTGCCAGTGGGGGCAGGGGGACCCATAATTCACCCCTCCACTTT.

The chain carries TRBV7-9 and TRBJ2-2; 8 bases agree with TRBD1. CDR1 is SEHNR, CDR2 FQNEAQ, per germline (reference sequence). The ends lost 6 bases at V and 3 bases at J; junction bases unmatched: 3. The CDR3 contains 14 residues. This CDR3 is CASRQDRDTGELFF. The CDR3 bases are TGTGCCAGCAGACAGGACAGGGACACCGGGGAGCTGTTTTTT.

The chain couples TRBV5-4 to TRBJ2-3; D remains unclear. V was shortened by 4 bases and J by 1 base, with 10 bases between the two germline ends. Germline lookup yields CDR1 SGHNT and CDR2 YYREEE (reference sequence). This CDR3 is 14 amino acids long. The CDR3 coding sequence is TGTGCCAGCAGCCGCCCACAAGGCACAGATACGCAGTATTTT. It encodes CASSRPQGTDTQYF. Full variable domain (rest looked up from reference TRBV5-4 and TRBJ2-3): ETGVTQSPTHLIKTRGQQVTLRCSSQSGHNTVSWYQQALGQGPQFIFQYYREEENGRGNFPPRFSGLQFPNYSSELNVNALELDDSALYLCASSRPQGTDTQYFGPGTRLTVL.